Following are 30 T cell receptor beta chains from one sample sequenced in a study of blood T cell repertoires in COVID-19. Some clones are missing from TCRdb's copy, which holds only in-frame ones; the method was immunoSEQ multiplex PCR. The data show some 300,000 clones, roughly 80% seen once. Sequencing was carried out using peripheral blood. The receptors derive from a woman aged 45-60 years with active or convalescent COVID-19.

This clone has a handful of counts. The gene calls are TRBV5-1 and TRBJ1-2; perhaps TRBD1 as D (5 bases). The CDR3 length is 15 residues. Germline CDR1 is SGHRS and CDR2 is YFSETQ. V shed 4 bases and J shed 6 bases, with 19 bases lying between them. The CDR3 region is CASSRRQRLLDGYTF. CDR3 bases: TGCGCCAGCAGCCGAAGACAGCGCCTTTTGGATGGCTACACCTTC.

This clone came up once. Other DNA sequences in this sample translate to the same CDR3. The chain has TRBV12-3 or TRBV12-4 and TRBJ2-1; D is uncertain. V lost 2 bases and J lost 5, with 4 bases in between. The CDR3 runs to 12 residues. The CDR3 sequence is CASSLSDNEQFF. The CDR3 bases are TGTGCCAGCAGTTTATCGGACAATGAGCAGTTCTTC.

J is TRBJ2-7 and V is TRBV7-2; 7 bases are shared with TRBD1. CDR1 is SGHTA, CDR2 FQGNSA, per germline. V gave up 3 bases and J gave up 1 base; unmatched junction bases: 6. The CDR3 has 15 residues. CDR3 sequence (DNA): TGTGCCAGCAGCTTGACAGGGACCCATTCCTACGAGCAGTACTTC. Translating gives CASSLTGTHSYEQYF.

V is TRBV20-1 and J is TRBJ2-7; 8 bases fit TRBD2. V shed 3 bases, J shed 6 bases, and the junction held 10 bases outside the gene matches. CDR3 length: 14 amino acids. The germline V gene has CDR1 DFQATT and CDR2 SNEGSKA (reference sequence). CDR3 in amino acids: CSASMDGRAFEQYF. The DNA of the CDR3 is TGCAGTGCTAGTATGGACGGGAGGGCCTTCGAGCAGTACTTC.

V gene TRBV2 combines with J gene TRBJ1-1, with D tentatively TRBD1 (5 bases). Germline values: CDR1 SNHLY, CDR2 FYNNEI. The CDR3 has 14 residues. V was clipped by 4 bases and J by 2 bases, with 11 bases between them. The CDR3 is CASSVRQTNTEAFF. CDR3 DNA: TGTGCCAGCAGTGTGAGACAGACAAACACTGAAGCTTTCTTT.

This clone was observed once. The rearrangement uses TRBV6-2 or TRBV6-3 and TRBJ2-7; 10 bases align to TRBD1. V lost 0 bases and J lost 3; bases outside the gene matches: 5. Germline CDR1 and CDR2: MNHEY and SVGEGT. The CDR3 covers 16 residues. CDR3 residues: CASSYSWTGGSYEQYF. For the CDR3, the DNA is TGTGCCAGCAGTTACTCATGGACAGGGGGGAGCTACGAGCAGTACTTC.

V gene TRBV28 combines with J gene TRBJ2-5; the match to TRBD1 covers 8 bases. J gave up 4 bases and V 1 base, and 5 bases lay outside the gene matches. Germline CDR1 reads MDHEN; CDR2 reads SYDVKM. This CDR3 comprises 15 residues. The CDR3 reads CASSLLAQGAETQYF. CDR3 DNA: TGTGCCAGCAGTTTATTAGCGCAGGGGGCAGAGACCCAGTACTTC.

V and J are TRBV11-2 and TRBJ1-4; a weak D match, TRBD1 (5 bases). V lost 2 bases and J 3 bases, leaving 7 bases between the germline ends. The CDR3 is made up of 14 amino acids. Germline CDR1 is SGHAT and CDR2 is FQNNGV. The chain's CDR3 is CASSLSRANEKLFF. The CDR3 bases are TGTGCCAGCAGCTTAAGCAGGGCTAATGAAAAACTGTTTTTT. Full variable domain (outside the CDR3, taken from reference TRBV11-2 and TRBJ1-4): EAGVAQSPRYKIIEKRQSVAFWCNPISGHATLYWYQQILGQGPKLLIQFQNNGVVDDSQLPKDRFSAERLKGVDSTLKIQPAKLEDSAVYLCASSLSRANEKLFFGSGTQLSVL.

The V call is TRBV27, the J call TRBJ2-2, with TRBD1 as a possible D gene (5 bases). Trimming left V 5 bases short and J 6 bases short, with 13 bases between. The CDR3 covers 14 residues. Germline V lookup: CDR1 MNHEY, CDR2 SMNVEV (reference sequence). The CDR3 nucleotides read TGTGCCAGCAGTCCCTTAGACAGATCCGGGGAGCTGTTTTTT. It specifies CASSPLDRSGELFF.

The chain has TRBV14 and TRBJ2-1; D is possibly TRBD1 (5 bases). CDR1 is SGHDN, CDR2 FVKESK, per germline. V shed 0 bases and J shed 8 bases, with 11 bases lying between them. The CDR3 spans 14 residues. The DNA for the CDR3 is TGTGCCAGCAGCCAAGATAATCAGGGTCATGAGCAGTTCTTC. Encoded protein: CASSQDNQGHEQFF.

The rearrangement uses TRBV2 and TRBJ1-6; D might be TRBD1 (6 bases). The length of the CDR3 is 17 residues. Looked up from germline, CDR1 is SNHLY and CDR2 is FYNNEI. Trimming took 7 bases from V and 5 from J, leaving 21 bases between them. Written as DNA, the CDR3 is TGTGCCAGCATTTCAGGGGTTTTTTTGGCCGATAATTCACCCCTCCACTTT. Its translation: CASISGVFLADNSPLHF.

The rearrangement joins TRBV27 to TRBJ1-2, with TRBD1 matching over 7 bases. J lost 7 bases, V lost 6 bases, and 11 bases had no gene match. Germline loops: CDR1 MNHEY, CDR2 SMNVEV (reference sequence). The CDR3 covers 14 residues. The CDR3 nucleotides read TGTGCCAGCAGACAGACAGGGTATGAACTTGGCTACACCTTC. Its protein is CASRQTGYELGYTF.

The J gene is TRBJ1-5, the V gene TRBV2; D unresolved. Germline CDR1 SNHLY, CDR2 FYNNEI. The CDR3 runs to 14 residues. Trimming pared 1 base from V and 7 bases from J, leaving 11 bases between. This CDR3 is CASSEVRAEQPQHF. In DNA form, the CDR3 reads TGTGCCAGCAGTGAAGTGAGGGCGGAGCAGCCCCAGCATTTT.

The chain couples TRBV21-1 to TRBJ2-2; the D call of TRBD2 is as the table states it, not checked on the DNA. TRBV21-1 is labeled a pseudogene. The CDR3 loop spans 18 amino acids. The CDR3 protein is CASSKVPGLAGGTGELFF. The CDR3 region has the DNA TGTGCCAGCAGCAAAGTCCCGGGACTAGCGGGAGGCACCGGGGAGCTGTTTTTT.

J is TRBJ2-7 and V is TRBV28; D gene uncertain. Trimming removed 2 bases at V and 2 bases at J, with 7 bases between. This CDR3 comprises 13 residues. CDR1 and CDR2 from the germline V gene are MDHEN and SYDVKM. The DNA of the CDR3 is TGTGCCAGCAGTTTAGTCGGTACCTACGAGCAGTACTTC. It translates to CASSLVGTYEQYF.

V is TRBV15 and J is TRBJ2-7, with D perhaps matching TRBD2 (5 bases). Germline V gene lookup returns CDR1 LNHNV and CDR2 YYDKDF (reference sequence). CDR3 size: 15 residues. V was clipped by 3 bases and J by 0 bases, with 12 bases between them. The CDR3 spells CATSSGGLRSYEQYF. CDR3 nucleotides: TGTGCCACCAGCAGTGGCGGGTTACGCTCCTACGAGCAGTACTTC.

V gene TRBV7-9 combines with J gene TRBJ2-1, with a weak D call TRBD1 (5 bases). V lost 2 bases to trimming and J lost 12 bases, with 11 bases between them. Germline V gene sequence: CDR1 SEHNR, CDR2 FQNEAQ (reference sequence). This CDR3 has 12 amino acids. CDR3 sequence: CASSLFTGPQFF. CDR3 DNA: TGTGCCAGCAGCTTATTTACAGGCCCGCAGTTCTTC. Together with reference TRBV7-9 and TRBJ2-1, the CDR3 gives the full variable domain: DTGVSQNPRHKITKRGQNVTFRCDPISEHNRLYWYRQTLGQGPEFLTYFQNEAQLEKSRLLSDRFSAERPKGSFSTLEIQRTEQGDSAMYLCASSLFTGPQFFGPGTRLTVL.

The gene calls are TRBV21-1 and TRBJ1-1; the DNA was not compared with TRBD1, the D call given in the table. TRBV21-1 is described as a pseudogene. The CDR3 has 13 residues. CDR3 in amino acids: CARKTVLNTEAFF. The CDR3 DNA reads TGTGCCAGGAAGACAGTTTTGAACACTGAAGCTTTCTTT.

The sample holds one count of this clone. This sequence joins TRBV27 and TRBJ2-5; 10 positions match TRBD1. J lost 5 bases, V lost 5 bases, and 8 bases had no gene match. In germline, CDR1 is MNHEY, CDR2 SMNVEV (reference sequence). The CDR3 sequence is 15 residues long. The CDR3 DNA is TGTGCCAGCAGTCCCCGGACAGGGGGTGACGAGACCCAGTACTTC. Translating gives CASSPRTGGDETQYF.

This rearrangement joins TRBV7-6 to TRBJ1-2; possibly TRBD1 for D (6 bases). The length of the CDR3 is 15 residues. CDR1 and CDR2 (germline): SGHVS, FNYEAQ. The V gene lost 0 bases and the J gene lost 4 bases, with 12 bases spanning the gap. The CDR3 region has the DNA TGTGCCAGCAGCTTAGCATCCGGCAGGGGCTATGGCTACACCTTC. Amino acids: CASSLASGRGYGYTF.

The rearrangement links TRBV30 to TRBJ2-3; TRBD2 might be the D (6 bases). This CDR3 contains 16 residues. Germline CDR1 is GTSNPN and CDR2 is SVGIG (reference sequence). Trimming took off 1 base at V and 0 bases at J, with 14 bases between the two ends. The DNA of the CDR3 is TGTGCCTGGAGTGACTTTGGAGGGTCTAGCACAGATACGCAGTATTTT. Amino acids: CAWSDFGGSSTDTQYF.

This rearrangement joins TRBV11-2 to TRBJ2-1, with D perhaps TRBD2 (5 bases). The CDR3 has 17 residues. Trimming removed 5 bases at V and 6 bases at J, with 23 bases between. Germline-derived CDR1 and CDR2 are SGHAT and FQNNGV. CDR3 protein: CASSQYRVRWEFNEQFF. The CDR3 region has the DNA TGTGCCAGCAGCCAGTATAGAGTAAGATGGGAGTTCAATGAGCAGTTCTTC.

This clone came up once. The chain uses TRBV18 and TRBJ1-1, with 7 positions matching TRBD1. V lost 3 bases, J lost 2 bases, and 9 bases stayed unmatched. Germline CDR1 KGHSH, CDR2 LQKENI. The CDR3 length is 16 residues. The CDR3 reads CASSPLSQGVNTEAFF. DNA for the CDR3: TGTGCCAGCTCACCTCTCAGCCAGGGGGTAAACACTGAAGCTTTCTTT.

This clone was seen a handful of times. The V gene is TRBV28, the J gene TRBJ2-7; 7 bases line up with TRBD1. J was trimmed by 3 bases and V by 3 bases; bases with no gene match: 2. Germline CDR1 and CDR2: MDHEN and SYDVKM. The CDR3 runs to 13 residues. The CDR3 DNA reads as TGTGCCAGCAGTTTTGCAGGGGGCTACGAGCAGTACTTC. It translates to CASSFAGGYEQYF.

The V gene is TRBV9, the J gene TRBJ2-1, with D possibly matching TRBD1 (6 bases). Trimming took 4 bases from V and 4 from J, leaving 21 bases between them. The CDR3 sequence is 17 residues long. Germline CDR1 and CDR2: SGDLS and YYNGEE. CDR3 protein: CASSPHPQGGIYNEQFF. Written as DNA, the CDR3 is TGTGCCAGCAGCCCTCACCCTCAAGGGGGAATTTACAATGAGCAGTTCTTC.

This clone occurred once. The chain has TRBV6-5 and TRBJ1-4; D ambiguous. The V end was cut by 0 bases, the J end by 7 bases, with 15 bases between. Per the germline V gene, CDR1 is MNHEY and CDR2 is SVGAGI. The CDR3 extends over 16 amino acids. CDR3 loop: CASSYSHPAATEKLFF. Here the CDR3 DNA reads TGTGCCAGCAGTTACTCCCATCCGGCGGCAACTGAAAAACTGTTTTTT.

This clone was seen once. The chain carries TRBV5-1 and TRBJ2-3, with 8 bases identical to TRBD1. Germline loops: CDR1 SGHRS, CDR2 YFSETQ. This CDR3 has 16 residues. J lost 3 bases, V lost 2 bases, and 8 bases had no gene match. The DNA of the CDR3 is TGCGCCAGCAGCTTACGTGCAGGGGGCGGGACAGATACGCAGTATTTT. The encoded protein is CASSLRAGGGTDTQYF.

The genes are TRBV10-3 and TRBJ1-2, with 8 bases aligning to TRBD1. Trimming at V came to 0 bases and at J to 6 bases, leaving 6 bases not matched to a gene. CDR1 and CDR2 (germline): ENHRY, SYGVKD. The CDR3 is made up of 15 amino acids. Here the CDR3 DNA reads TGTGCCATCAGTGAGTCGACAGGGGCTTTAAATGGCTACACCTTC. This translates into CAISESTGALNGYTF.

The V and J genes are TRBV6-6 and TRBJ2-7, with 7 nucleotides matching TRBD1. Unmatched junction bases numbered 1, after V lost 2 bases and J lost 6 bases. Germline lookup yields CDR1 MNHNY and CDR2 SVGAGI (reference sequence). The CDR3 extends over 12 amino acids. This CDR3 is CASSYKGAEQYF. For the CDR3, the DNA is TGTGCCAGCAGTTACAAGGGGGCCGAGCAGTACTTC.

This clone was seen only once. The chain uses TRBV3-1 (or the pseudogene TRBV3-2) and TRBJ2-3, with 7 positions matching TRBD1. This CDR3 comprises 12 residues. Germline CDR1 LGHDT, CDR2 YNNKEL (reference sequence). J lost 5 bases, V lost 8 bases, and 4 bases had no gene match. The CDR3 DNA is TGTGCCAGCGAAGGGGGCGAAGATACGCAGTATTTT. This sequence encodes CASEGGEDTQYF.